This TCR beta chain was recovered during a study of CD8 T cells in Susac syndrome. About the study: When their blood was taken, patients with Susac syndrome were therapy-naive, taking corticosteroids, or taking intravenous immunoglobulin alone.

This CDR3 has 12 amino acids. The V and J ends lost 4 bases and 8 bases respectively, with 11 bases between them. Germline V lookup: CDR1 ENHRY, CDR2 SYGVKD. An input of roughly 0.5 to 1 ug of RNA was subjected to reverse transcription using random hexamers. TCRdb re-called the immunoSEQ multiplex PCR reads through MiXCR, storing one row per CDR3 protein. The sample yields around 71,000 distinct CDR3 sequences, 93% seen once. The sequencing input was CD4+ T cells from PBMCs. The TCR was taken from a human donor with Susac syndrome. V is TRBV10-3 and J is TRBJ1-1, with TRBD1 as a possible D gene (5 bases). The CDR3 spells CAISVGPLEAFF. Written as DNA, the CDR3 is TGTGCCATCAGTGTGGGACCCTTAGAAGCTTTCTTT.